The present T cell receptor (beta chain) was sequenced within a study of naive and memory T cell subsets. An equimolar mix of two oligonucleotides served as the beta constant-region primer for TRBC1 and TRBC2. Nested alpha and beta constant-region primers with the SP2 primer drove four PCR rounds on ligated cDNA. Ligation attached a single-stranded oligonucleotide with a 12-nucleotide UMI and the SP2 primer to the cDNA 3' end. Via MiXCR, TCRdb re-called the UMI-ligation and nested PCR reads, giving one row per CDR3 protein. The profile shows over 100,000 distinct CDR3 sequences, roughly 36% of them singletons. CMV status came from CD4+ IFNgamma after overnight CMV lysate stimulation. This CDR3 has 13 amino acids. The ends were cut back, 7 bases at V and 8 bases at J, with 16 bases in the middle. Whole-study results and caveats: Diversity fell and Gini index rose from naive through CM, EM, EMRA. Over 85% of naive TCR sequences appeared only once after error correction, unlike memory subsets.

In this sample, this clonotype turned up a few times. Its antigen is as yet unknown. The chain recombines TRBV12-3 or TRBV12-4 with TRBJ2-3, with D perhaps matching TRBD1 or TRBD2 (7 bases each). The sequenced sample was central memory CD4+ T cells from blood. This receptor was identified in a human donor in good health. Here the CDR3 DNA reads TGTGCCAGCACCTACTCAGGGGGGGGTACGCAGTATTTT. This encodes CASTYSGGGTQYF.